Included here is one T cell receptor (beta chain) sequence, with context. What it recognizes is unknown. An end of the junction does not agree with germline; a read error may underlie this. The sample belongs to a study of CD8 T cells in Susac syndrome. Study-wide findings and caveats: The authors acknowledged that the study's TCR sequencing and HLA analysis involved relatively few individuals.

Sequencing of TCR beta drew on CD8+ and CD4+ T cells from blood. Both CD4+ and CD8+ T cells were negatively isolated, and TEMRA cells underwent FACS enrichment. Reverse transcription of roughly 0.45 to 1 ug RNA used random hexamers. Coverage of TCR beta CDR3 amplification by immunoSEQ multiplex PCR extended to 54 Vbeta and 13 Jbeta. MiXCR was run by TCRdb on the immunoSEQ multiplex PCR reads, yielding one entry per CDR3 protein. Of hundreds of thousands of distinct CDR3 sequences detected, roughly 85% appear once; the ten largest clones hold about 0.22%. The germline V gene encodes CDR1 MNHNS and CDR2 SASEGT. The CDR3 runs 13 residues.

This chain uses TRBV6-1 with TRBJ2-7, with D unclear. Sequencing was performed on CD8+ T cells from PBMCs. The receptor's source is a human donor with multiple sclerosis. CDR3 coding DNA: TGTGCCAGCAGTGAACCCGAACCGGGCCCAAGGTGGTTC. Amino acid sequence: CASSEPEPGPRWF.